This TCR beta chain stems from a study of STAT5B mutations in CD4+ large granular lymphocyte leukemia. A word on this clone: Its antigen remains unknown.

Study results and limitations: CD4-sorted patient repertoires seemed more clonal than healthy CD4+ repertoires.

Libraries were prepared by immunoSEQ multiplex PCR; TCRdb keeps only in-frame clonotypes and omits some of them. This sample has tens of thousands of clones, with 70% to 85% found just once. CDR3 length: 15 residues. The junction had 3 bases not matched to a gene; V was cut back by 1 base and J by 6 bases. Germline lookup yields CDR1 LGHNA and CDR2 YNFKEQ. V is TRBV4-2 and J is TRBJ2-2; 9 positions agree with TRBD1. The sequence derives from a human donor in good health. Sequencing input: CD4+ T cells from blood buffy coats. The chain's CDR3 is CASSQGDREAGELFF. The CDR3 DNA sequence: TGTGCCAGCAGCCAAGGGGACAGGGAGGCCGGGGAGCTGTTTTTT.